These 12 T cell receptor beta chains came from one sample sequenced in a study of Ad26.COV2.S vaccination and SARS-CoV-2 variants. Noted treatment: approximately 18 received Ad26.COV2.S at low or high dose, single or two shots; about 5 received placebo; per-sample allocation not given. Material that was analyzed had been drawn on day 63 after the first vaccine or placebo injection. Sequencing was performed with immunoSEQ multiplex PCR; in TCRdb, only in-frame clones are kept and a portion is missing. The data show 410,000 or so clones, over 75% seen once. Specimen: peripheral blood, collected in a trial of Ad26.COV2.S vaccine versus placebo. The receptors were sampled from a person between 18 and 60 years old who received the Ad26.COV2.S COVID-19 vaccine or a placebo.

The genes are TRBV6-5 and TRBJ1-2; D is ambiguous. Germline V gene lookup returns CDR1 MNHEY and CDR2 SVGAGI. V was trimmed by 0 bases and J by 4 bases, leaving 6 bases between them. CDR3 length: 13 amino acids. DNA of the CDR3: TGTGCCAGCAGTTACTCCTCAGCCTATGGCTACACCTTC. Residues: CASSYSSAYGYTF.

V gene TRBV5-1 combines with J gene TRBJ1-1; no clear D gene. V was trimmed by 2 bases and J by 4 bases, leaving 12 bases between them. CDR1 and CDR2 (germline): SGHRS, YFSETQ. This CDR3 is 14 amino acids long. The CDR3 region is CASSLSGPVTEAFF. The DNA for the CDR3 is TGCGCCAGCAGCTTAAGCGGGCCAGTCACTGAAGCTTTCTTT.

This clone occurred once. This chain links TRBV9 with TRBJ1-1, with TRBD1 identical over 7 bases. The germline gives CDR1 SGDLS, CDR2 YYNGEE. CDR3 length equals 17 residues. V shed 3 bases and J 1 base; nucleotides not matched to a gene: 12. The CDR3 DNA reads as TGTGCCAGCAGCGGGACGAGGGGACAGAGCACGAACACTGAAGCTTTCTTT. Translating it yields CASSGTRGQSTNTEAFF.

The genes are TRBV14 and TRBJ1-1, with TRBD1 identical over 7 bases. This CDR3 has 15 amino acids. The V gene's germline CDR1 is SGHDN and CDR2 FVKESK. V shed 4 bases, J shed 2 bases, and the junction held 7 bases outside the gene matches. The CDR3 loop reads CASSPLDRDNTEAFF. The CDR3 coding sequence is TGTGCCAGCAGCCCGCTCGACAGGGATAACACTGAAGCTTTCTTT.

This clone was observed once. The rearrangement links TRBV5-4 to TRBJ2-1; tentatively, D is TRBD2 (6 bases). Trimming left V 1 base short and J 6 bases short, with 11 bases between. Germline assignment: CDR1 SGHNT and CDR2 YYREEE (reference sequence). The CDR3 length is 14 residues. CDR3 in amino acids: CASSLRGRPNEQFF. The CDR3 DNA is TGTGCCAGCAGCTTGAGAGGGAGGCCCAATGAGCAGTTCTTC.

Only one count was recorded for this clone. The chain combines TRBV5-1 with TRBJ2-1, with TRBD2 matching 15 bases. Germline lookup yields CDR1 SGHRS and CDR2 YFSETQ. The length of the CDR3 is 18 residues. The ends lost 4 bases at V and 5 bases at J; junction bases unmatched: 10. The CDR3 spells CASSPGLAGGPVDNEQFF. The CDR3 DNA reads as TGCGCCAGCAGCCCTGGACTAGCGGGAGGGCCTGTAGACAATGAGCAGTTCTTC.

This clone came up once. The rearrangement links TRBV27 to TRBJ2-7, with D possibly matching TRBD2 (6 bases). Trimming removed 5 bases at V and 4 bases at J, with 15 bases between. Germline V gene lookup returns CDR1 MNHEY and CDR2 SMNVEV (reference sequence). The CDR3 is made up of 14 amino acids. The DNA for the CDR3 is TGTGCCAGCAGTGGCCGGGACTTACCATACGAGCAGTACTTC. Protein product: CASSGRDLPYEQYF.

The chain recombines TRBV30 with TRBJ2-5; D call uncertain. From germline, CDR1 is GTSNPN and CDR2 SVGIG (reference sequence). Trimming took 2 bases from V and 5 from J, leaving 12 bases between them. CDR3 length: 13 residues. This CDR3 is CAWSILARETQYF. Written as DNA, the CDR3 is TGTGCCTGGAGTATCTTAGCTCGGGAGACCCAGTACTTC.

This chain links TRBV9 with TRBJ2-5; 8 nucleotides match TRBD2. CDR1 is SGDLS, CDR2 YYNGEE, per germline. The CDR3 loop spans 18 amino acids. V dropped 0 bases and J dropped 0; count of bases not matched to a gene: 10. For the CDR3, the DNA is TGTGCCAGCAGCGTAGGGGGCGTCTTGACTAGCGACCAAGAGACCCAGTACTTC. The encoded protein is CASSVGGVLTSDQETQYF.

The chain is built from TRBV24-1 and TRBJ1-2; no clear D gene. V gave up 5 bases and J gave up 8 bases, with 11 bases separating them. CDR1 is KGHDR, CDR2 SFDVKD, per germline. This CDR3 has 12 amino acids. CDR3 residues: CATSGLFGGYTF. The CDR3 nucleotides are TGTGCCACCAGTGGGTTGTTCGGGGGCTACACCTTC.

The J gene is TRBJ2-1, the V gene TRBV7-8; D may be TRBD1 (6 bases). Germline values: CDR1 SGHVS, CDR2 FQNEAQ. The germline V and J ends were trimmed by 2 bases and 1 base, with 15 bases remaining between them. This CDR3 is built from 17 residues. The CDR3 is CASSLYRAGASYNEQFF. Here the CDR3 DNA reads TGTGCCAGCAGCTTATATCGGGCAGGGGCGTCCTACAATGAGCAGTTCTTC.

This chain connects TRBV19 to TRBJ1-5; D call uncertain. Germline loops: CDR1 LNHDA, CDR2 SQIVND (reference sequence). V was clipped by 5 bases and J by 1 base, with 12 bases between them. The CDR3 spans 15 residues. The CDR3 protein is CASSDWGGSNQPQHF. The CDR3 nucleotides are TGTGCCAGTAGTGACTGGGGTGGGAGCAATCAGCCCCAGCATTTT.